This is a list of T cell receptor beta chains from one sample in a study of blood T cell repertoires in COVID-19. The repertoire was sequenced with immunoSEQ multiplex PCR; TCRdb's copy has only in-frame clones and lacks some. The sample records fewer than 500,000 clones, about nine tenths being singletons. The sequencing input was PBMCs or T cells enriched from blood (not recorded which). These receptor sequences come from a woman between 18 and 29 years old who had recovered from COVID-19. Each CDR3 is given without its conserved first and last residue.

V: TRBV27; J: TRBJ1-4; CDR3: ASSRPDEKLF
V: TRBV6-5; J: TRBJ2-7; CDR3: ASSRTGTPYEQY
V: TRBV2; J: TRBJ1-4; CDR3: ASSDSVRGGLATNEKLF
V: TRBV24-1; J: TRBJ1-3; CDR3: ATSAPTAGNTIY
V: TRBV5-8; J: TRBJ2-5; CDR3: ATQQSRIPQETQY
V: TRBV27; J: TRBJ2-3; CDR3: ASRGGEITDTQY
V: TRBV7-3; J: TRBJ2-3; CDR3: ASSLRGGGGPVDTQY
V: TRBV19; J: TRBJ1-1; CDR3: ASSMRRDRGPTEAF
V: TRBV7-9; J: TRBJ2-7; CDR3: ASSRSTVSYEQY
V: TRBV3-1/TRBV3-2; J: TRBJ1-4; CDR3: ASSQGGRGEKLF
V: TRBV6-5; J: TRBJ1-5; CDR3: ASSYDGSQPQH
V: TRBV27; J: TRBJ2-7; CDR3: ASSTRGLTYEQY
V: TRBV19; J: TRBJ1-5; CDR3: ASSMAGGSQDQPQH
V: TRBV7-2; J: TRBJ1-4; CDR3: ASSLTGSNEKLF
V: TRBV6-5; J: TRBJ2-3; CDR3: ASRSIAVSTDTQY
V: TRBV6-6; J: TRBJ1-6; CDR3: ASSKTSGTTVSPLH
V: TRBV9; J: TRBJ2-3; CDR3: ASSEAFVDTQY
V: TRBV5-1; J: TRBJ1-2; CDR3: ASSWKPGQGFEHYT
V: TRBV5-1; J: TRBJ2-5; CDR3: ASSTGDIRQETQY
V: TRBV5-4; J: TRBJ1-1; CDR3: ASSLDPGKNTEAF
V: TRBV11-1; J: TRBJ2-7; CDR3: ASSSSGFAYEQY
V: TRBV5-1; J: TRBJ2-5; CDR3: ASSLDRVQETQY
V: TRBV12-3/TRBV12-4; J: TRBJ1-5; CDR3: ASSLGGFQPQH
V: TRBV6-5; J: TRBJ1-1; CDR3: ASRVSNGDTEAF
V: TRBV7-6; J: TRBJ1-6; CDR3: ASSLVNSPLH
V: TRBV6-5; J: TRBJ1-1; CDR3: ASSYTRTGLNTEAF
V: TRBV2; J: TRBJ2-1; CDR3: ASIVDPGREQF
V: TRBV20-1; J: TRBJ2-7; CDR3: SASGIRGVHEQY
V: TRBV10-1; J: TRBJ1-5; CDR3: ASNRVRRNQPQH
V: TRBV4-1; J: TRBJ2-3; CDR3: ASSHLTPGLAGGGSDTQY
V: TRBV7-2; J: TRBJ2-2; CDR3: ASSLGVRMGELF
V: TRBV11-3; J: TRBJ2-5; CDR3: ASSLGQGPSQETQY
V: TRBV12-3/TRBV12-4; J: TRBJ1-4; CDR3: ASSLSEKLF